This TCR beta chain appears in the sequencing data of a study of blood T cell repertoires in COVID-19. Looking at the study overall: The samples span acute and convalescent COVID-19 from the United States, Italy and Spain. PBMCs, B-cell-depleted T cells, or T cells provided the cDNA or gDNA that made up the material.

This CDR3 region has 14 residues. Germline V lookup: CDR1 SGHRS, CDR2 YFSETQ. Germline trimming cut 4 bases from V and 5 bases from J; bases unmatched to any gene: 4. This clone was seen a single time. Measured with immunoSEQ multiplex PCR; TCRdb has only the in-frame clones, and not every one. The sample has about 83,000 clones, around nine tenths seen once; the top ten hold about 8%. Sample: peripheral blood. This clonotype originated in a man older than 75 with active or convalescent COVID-19. The J gene is TRBJ2-3, the V gene TRBV5-1; 10 positions match TRBD2. The CDR3 sequence is CASSTSSGGDTQYF. In nucleotides, the CDR3 is TGCGCCAGCAGCACCTCTAGCGGGGGAGATACGCAGTATTTT.